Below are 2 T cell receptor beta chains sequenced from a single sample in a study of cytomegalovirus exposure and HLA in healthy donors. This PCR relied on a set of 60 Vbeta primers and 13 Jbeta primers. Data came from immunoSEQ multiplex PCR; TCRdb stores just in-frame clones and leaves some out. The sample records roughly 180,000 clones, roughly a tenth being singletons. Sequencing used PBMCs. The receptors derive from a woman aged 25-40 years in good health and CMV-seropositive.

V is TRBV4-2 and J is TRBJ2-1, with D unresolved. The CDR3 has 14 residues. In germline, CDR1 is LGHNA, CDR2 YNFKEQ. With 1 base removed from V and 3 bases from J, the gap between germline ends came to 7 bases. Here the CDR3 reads CASSQVDFYNEQFF. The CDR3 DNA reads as TGTGCCAGCAGCCAAGTTGACTTCTACAATGAGCAGTTCTTC.

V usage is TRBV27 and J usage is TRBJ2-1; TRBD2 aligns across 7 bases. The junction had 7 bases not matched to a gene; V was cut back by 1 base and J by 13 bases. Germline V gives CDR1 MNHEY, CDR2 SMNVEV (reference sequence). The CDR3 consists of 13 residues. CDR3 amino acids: CASSLFWTRDQFF. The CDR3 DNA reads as TGTGCCAGCAGTTTATTTTGGACTAGGGACCAGTTCTTC.